The TCR beta chain described here comes from a study of T cell responses to AZD1222 COVID-19 vaccine. Study-level points and caveats: Researchers report vaccine-associated CD4 TCRs spanning spike, with dominance at 160-218 and 743-854. Recipients of two AZD1222 doses showed rising Spike-specific TCR breadth and depth. Most donors were white British and more were female, and clonal diversity was possibly underestimated.

Germline-derived CDR1 and CDR2 are SNHLY and FYNNEI. CDR3 length: 13 residues. The ends were cut back, 3 bases at V and 3 bases at J, with 8 bases in the middle. TCRdb's copy holds only in-frame clones and misses some; the assay was immunoSEQ multiplex PCR. Of about 160,000 clones in the sample, around nine tenths were seen once. A remark on this clone: The antigen is unknown.

The chain joins TRBV2 to TRBJ1-2, with D unresolved. Sample: peripheral blood, taken on day 0 of AZD1222 vaccination. The receptor was derived from an adult in good health. The CDR3: CASSEEGDYGYTF. CDR3 DNA sequence: TGTGCCAGCAGTGAGGAGGGAGACTATGGCTACACCTTC.